This T cell receptor beta chain came from a study of blood T cell repertoires in COVID-19. Study-level background: PBMCs, B-cell-depleted T cells, or T cells provided the cDNA or gDNA that made up the material.

Trimming cost V 5 bases and J 5 bases; bases outside gene matches: 7. The germline gives CDR1 SEHNR, CDR2 FQNEAQ (reference sequence). This CDR3 is 14 amino acids long. Produced via immunoSEQ multiplex PCR; TCRdb's table is partial and in-frame only. The sample has about 360,000 clones, 75% to 90% seen once; the top ten hold roughly 6.6%. Followed longitudinally, the Seattle patients had been enrolled during active infection. Sequences were obtained from peripheral blood. The receptor comes from a woman aged 60 to 75 with COVID-19, enrolled during active disease. The chain links TRBV7-9 to TRBJ1-2; 8 nucleotides match TRBD1. CDR3 nucleotide sequence: TGTGCCAGCAGCAAACAGGGGGGAGCTTATGGCTACACCTTC. Amino acids: CASSKQGGAYGYTF.